This T cell receptor (beta chain) was sequenced for a study of T cell responses to AZD1222 COVID-19 vaccine. Findings and caveats of the study: It was only a handful of AZD1222 recipients who were seropositive at baseline. Unmutated regions of variants are reportedly targeted by nearly half of spike-specific TCRs. Receipt of two AZD1222 doses was followed by a rise in Spike-specific TCR breadth and depth.

Generated by immunoSEQ multiplex PCR, the TCRdb table keeps only in-frame clones and is missing some. The sample yields more than 85,000 clones, roughly nine tenths seen once. A word on this clone: Antigen unknown.

The clonotype originates from an adult in good health. Sequenced here: peripheral blood, sampled on day 0 of AZD1222 vaccination.

CDR3 amino acids: CASSPPAVPRNEQFF. Here the CDR3 DNA reads TGTGCCAGCAGTCCCCCAGCGGTACCTAGGAATGAGCAGTTCTTC. The V gene is TRBV25-1, the J gene TRBJ2-1; tentatively, D is TRBD2 (5 bases). The CDR3 is 15 residues long. Germline CDR1 MGHDK, CDR2 SYGVNS. V shed 5 bases and J shed 7 bases, with 18 bases lying between them.